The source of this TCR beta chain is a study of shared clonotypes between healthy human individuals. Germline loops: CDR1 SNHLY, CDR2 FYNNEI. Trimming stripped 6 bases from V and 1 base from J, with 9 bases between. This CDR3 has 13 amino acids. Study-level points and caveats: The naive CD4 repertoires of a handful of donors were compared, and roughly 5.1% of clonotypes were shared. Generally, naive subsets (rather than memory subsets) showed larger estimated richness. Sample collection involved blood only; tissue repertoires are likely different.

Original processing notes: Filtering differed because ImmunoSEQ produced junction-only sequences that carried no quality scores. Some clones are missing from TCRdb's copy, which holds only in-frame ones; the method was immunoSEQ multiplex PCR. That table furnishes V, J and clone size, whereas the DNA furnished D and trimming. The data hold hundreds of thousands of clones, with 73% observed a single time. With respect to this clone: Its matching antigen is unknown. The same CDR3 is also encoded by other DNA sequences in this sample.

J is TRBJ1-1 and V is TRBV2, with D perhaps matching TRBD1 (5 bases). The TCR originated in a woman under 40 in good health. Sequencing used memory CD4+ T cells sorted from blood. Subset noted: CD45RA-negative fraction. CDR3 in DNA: TGTGCCAGCAGCCCGGGGCCGAACACTGAAGCTTTCTTT. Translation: CASSPGPNTEAFF.